This is a list of T cell receptor beta chains from one sample in a study of blood T cell repertoires in COVID-19. Libraries were prepared by immunoSEQ multiplex PCR; TCRdb keeps only in-frame clonotypes and omits some of them. The sample has about 120,000 clones; roughly 80% are singletons. The sequenced sample was peripheral blood. These receptors all come from a young man with acute or convalescent COVID-19. Both conserved end residues are part of each CDR3. The D gene is left open where the match is weak. The size of a clone is reported for some rows only, either as once, few or many, or as a class for expanded clones.

v_call,clone_size,d_call,j_call,cdr3_nt,cdr3_aa
TRBV6-5,-,-,TRBJ2-2,TGTGCCAGCAGTTTCAGGGTTTCCGGGGAGCTGTTTTTT,CASSFRVSGELFF
TRBV6-6,-,TRBD1,TRBJ1-6,TGTGCCAGCAGGGCGGACAGGCTAAATTCACCCCTCCACTTT,CASRADRLNSPLHF
TRBV4-3,-,-,TRBJ1-1,TGCGCCAGCAGCCAAGAGAGTGACTACACTGAAGCTTTCTTT,CASSQESDYTEAFF
TRBV11-2,-,TRBD2,TRBJ2-2,TGTGCCAGCAGCTTAAGAATAGCGGGACGCACCGGGGAGCTGTTTTTT,CASSLRIAGRTGELFF
TRBV4-1,-,-,TRBJ1-5,TGCGCCAGCAGCCAAGCAGGGTGGCAGCCCCAGCATTTT,CASSQAGWQPQHF
TRBV28,-,-,TRBJ2-1,TGTGCCAGCAGTTCCCTAGAAGCGGCCTCCTACAATGAGCAGTTCTTC,CASSSLEAASYNEQFF
TRBV19,-,TRBD2,TRBJ2-1,TGTGCCAGTAGTATGTTAGCGGGAGATAGTCGGGTTTTCGTCAATGAGCAGTTCTTC,CASSMLAGDSRVFVNEQFF
TRBV6-7,-,TRBD1,TRBJ1-5,TGTGCCAGCAGTTACGGGTGGACAGGCCTACATCAGCCCCAGCATTTT,CASSYGWTGLHQPQHF
TRBV30,-,TRBD1,TRBJ1-5,TGTGCCTGGAGTCTCGGGACAGGGGGCGATCGGGGCAATCAGCCCCAGCATTTT,CAWSLGTGGDRGNQPQHF
TRBV7-3,-,TRBD1,TRBJ2-6,TGTGCCAGCAGCTTAATCTATGCCCCGGGACAGGGTATCGCTGGGGCCAACGTCCTGACTTTC,CASSLIYAPGQGIAGANVLTF
TRBV5-1,few,TRBD2,TRBJ2-3,TGCGCCAGCAGGAAAGGGACTAGCGGGCACACAGATACGCAGTATTTT,CASRKGTSGHTDTQYF
TRBV3-1/TRBV3-2,few,TRBD1,TRBJ1-4,TGTGCCAGCAGCCCCGGACAGGGATCTAATGAAAAACTGTTTTTT,CASSPGQGSNEKLFF
TRBV29-1,few,TRBD1,TRBJ1-2,TGCAGCGTTCTAGGACAGGGCGATGGTGGCTACACCTTC,CSVLGQGDGGYTF
TRBV6-2/TRBV6-3,-,-,TRBJ1-4,TGTGCCAGCAGTTACTCGATGGCGGGTTCTAATGAAAAACTGTTTTTT,CASSYSMAGSNEKLFF
TRBV7-8,-,TRBD1,TRBJ2-2,TGTGCCAGCACCTGGACAGGGAGCTCAGCGAACACCGGGGAGCTGTTTTTT,CASTWTGSSANTGELFF
TRBV5-8,-,-,TRBJ1-2,TGTGCCAGCAGCTTGGAAAGAGTAGGCTACACCTTC,CASSLERVGYTF
TRBV10-3,few,TRBD2,TRBJ2-1,TGTGCCATCAGTGTTAGCGGGAGGGCCGGGAATGAGCAGTTCTTC,CAISVSGRAGNEQFF
TRBV18,-,-,TRBJ1-1,TGTGCCAGCTCACCACCGGTACAGCCCCAGAACACTGAAGCTTTCTTT,CASSPPVQPQNTEAFF
TRBV19,-,-,TRBJ1-6,TGTGCCAGTAGTATCGGAGGGAACAATTCACCCCTCCACTTT,CASSIGGNNSPLHF
TRBV4-3,-,-,TRBJ1-1,TGCGCCAGCAGCCAAGAACCGGCGAGGGCGGACGCTGAAGCTTTCTTT,CASSQEPARADAEAFF
TRBV27,-,-,TRBJ1-4,TGTGCCAGCAGTTTCGGGGGGCAGACGGAAAAACTGTTTTTT,CASSFGGQTEKLFF
TRBV7-8,once,TRBD1,TRBJ2-5,TGTGCCAGCAGCCGAACCTCAGGGGGCCTAGAGACCCAGTACTTC,CASSRTSGGLETQYF
TRBV6-1,-,-,TRBJ1-3,TGTGCCAGCAGTGAAAACCCCGACAGTGCGGGAAACACCATATATTTT,CASSENPDSAGNTIYF
TRBV27,-,TRBD2,TRBJ2-3,TGTGCCAGCAGTTTATCGGGGACTAGCGGACTCACAGATACGCAGTATTTT,CASSLSGTSGLTDTQYF
TRBV7-9,once,TRBD2,TRBJ2-3,TGTGCCAGCAGCGATGATTTCGGCGGGAGATGGGGAGATACGCAGTATTTT,CASSDDFGGRWGDTQYF
TRBV29-1,-,TRBD2,TRBJ2-2,TGCAGCGTTGAAGACCTACTAGCGGGAGAGGTTAGCACCGGGGAGCTGTTTTTT,CSVEDLLAGEVSTGELFF
TRBV12-3/TRBV12-4,-,-,TRBJ1-1,TGTGCCAGCAGTTTGGGGCCAGGGCGGGGGGCTTTCTTT,CASSLGPGRGAFF
TRBV7-6,-,TRBD2,TRBJ2-7,TGTGCCAGCAGCCAACGGGGGGGCCTCGAGCAGTACTTC,CASSQRGGLEQYF
TRBV6-6,-,TRBD2,TRBJ2-3,TGTGCCAGCAGCCGACGATCCCTGACTAGCGGGAGCACAGATACGCAGTATTTT,CASSRRSLTSGSTDTQYF
TRBV4-3,few,-,TRBJ1-2,TGCGCCAGCAGCCAAGGGGGGGATGAGATCTATGGCTACACCTTC,CASSQGGDEIYGYTF
TRBV15,once,-,TRBJ1-5,TGTGCCACCAGCAGAGATCGACGGGGTCAGCCCCAGCATTTT,CATSRDRRGQPQHF
TRBV19,-,-,TRBJ1-5,TGTGCCAGTAGTGTTATAGGGACAAACTTTAATCAGCCCCAGCATTTT,CASSVIGTNFNQPQHF
TRBV24-1,-,-,TRBJ2-3,TGTGCCACCAGCGACCCAGGGCGGGATACGCAGTATTTT,CATSDPGRDTQYF
TRBV28,once,-,TRBJ1-5,TGTGCCAGCAGTTTCAGGATTTCCAATCAGCCCCAGCATTTT,CASSFRISNQPQHF
TRBV5-6,-,TRBD1,TRBJ1-2,TGTGCCAGCAGCTTGGATTGGGACAGAGCCCCTAACTATGGCTACACCTTC,CASSLDWDRAPNYGYTF
TRBV12-3/TRBV12-4,-,-,TRBJ2-5,TGTGCCAGCACTGAGGGTGAGACCCAGTACTTC,CASTEGETQYF
TRBV6-5,-,-,TRBJ2-6,TGTGCCAGCAGTTTTTCCATCTACTCTGGGGCCAACGTCCTGACTTTC,CASSFSIYSGANVLTF
TRBV5-1,-,-,TRBJ1-1,TGCGCCAGCAGCTTCGAACGGTTGAACACTGAAGCTTTCTTT,CASSFERLNTEAFF
TRBV27,-,TRBD1,TRBJ1-6,TGTGCCAGCAGAGACAGGGGTTATTCACCCCTCCACTTT,CASRDRGYSPLHF
TRBV5-6,-,-,TRBJ1-2,TGTGCCAGCAGCTGGGGAGGGTATGGCTACACCTTC,CASSWGGYGYTF
TRBV12-5,-,TRBD1,TRBJ1-1,TGTGCTAGTGGTTCCACAGGGGACACTGAAGCTTTCTTT,CASGSTGDTEAFF
TRBV7-8,-,TRBD2,TRBJ2-1,TGTGCCAGCAGCTTAATTGTCGGCGGGGGGGACAATGAGCAGTTCTTC,CASSLIVGGGDNEQFF
TRBV24-1,-,TRBD2,TRBJ2-3,TGTGCCACCAGTGATTCGGGACTAGCGGGACAAACAGATACGCAGTATTTT,CATSDSGLAGQTDTQYF
TRBV7-3,few,-,TRBJ2-4,TGTGCCAGGGAGGGTTACGGGGCCAAAAACATTCAGTACTTC,CAREGYGAKNIQYF
TRBV30,-,-,TRBJ1-5,TGTGCCTGGAGTATGGGGGCTAGGCAGCCCCAGCATTTT,CAWSMGARQPQHF
TRBV3-1/TRBV3-2,few,TRBD2,TRBJ2-2,TGTGCCACTAGCGGGGCCGGGGAGCTGTTTTTT,CATSGAGELFF
TRBV2,-,-,TRBJ1-2,TGTGCCAGCAGTGATCAGGGGAACAACTATGGCTACACCTTC,CASSDQGNNYGYTF
TRBV30,-,-,TRBJ1-6,TGTGCCTGGAGGAGAGCGGGGATAAGGTCACCCCTCCACTTT,CAWRRAGIRSPLHF
TRBV3-1/TRBV3-2,-,TRBD2,TRBJ2-1,TGTGCCAGCAGCTTACGACTAGCGGGAGCGGGCAATGAGCAGTTCTTC,CASSLRLAGAGNEQFF
TRBV5-5,-,TRBD1,TRBJ2-7,TGTGCCAGCAGCAAGGGACAGGGGGTCTCTTCCGGGTACGAGCAGTACTTC,CASSKGQGVSSGYEQYF
TRBV18,-,-,TRBJ2-2,TGTGCCAGCTCACCACCGGTTTCGGGGTCCGGGGAGCTGTTTTTT,CASSPPVSGSGELFF
TRBV7-6,-,TRBD1,TRBJ1-1,TGTGCCAGCAGCCTGACAGGGCCCACTGAAGCTTTCTTT,CASSLTGPTEAFF
TRBV5-1,-,TRBD2,TRBJ2-1,TGCGCCAGCAGCTTGGGGCGGGAGATGGGTGAGCAGTTCTTC,CASSLGREMGEQFF
TRBV19,-,-,TRBJ1-4,TGTGCCAGTAGTCTGGGCACAGCAACTAATGAAAAACTGTTTTTT,CASSLGTATNEKLFF
TRBV6-5,-,TRBD1,TRBJ1-1,TGTGCCAGCCTCCGGGACAGTGAAGCTTTCTTT,CASLRDSEAFF
TRBV7-2,-,-,TRBJ2-5,TGTGCCAGCAGCCCCTTGCGGGAGACCCAGTACTTC,CASSPLRETQYF
TRBV4-1,-,TRBD1,TRBJ1-2,TGCGCCAGCAGCCGAACAGGGACAGGGAGAGGCTACACCTTC,CASSRTGTGRGYTF
TRBV12-3/TRBV12-4,-,TRBD1,TRBJ2-7,TGTGCCAGCAGTTTGGCACAGGGGCTCGAGCAGTACTTC,CASSLAQGLEQYF